The 16 T cell receptor beta chains reported below all come from one sample, sequenced in a study of blood T cell repertoires in COVID-19. Sequencing was performed with immunoSEQ multiplex PCR; in TCRdb, only in-frame clones are kept and a portion is missing. The sample has 200,000 to 300,000 clones, over 80% seen once. The source material was PBMCs or T cells enriched from blood (not recorded which). All receptors come from a man aged 45-65 years who had been exposed to COVID-19.

V gene TRBV27 combines with J gene TRBJ2-4; tentatively, D is TRBD2 (5 bases). The germline gives CDR1 MNHEY, CDR2 SMNVEV (reference sequence). CDR3 length: 16 residues. The V end lost 0 bases, the J end lost 3 bases, and 12 bases lay between the germline ends. The CDR3 loop is CASSLSPSWGKNIQYF. As DNA, the CDR3 is TGTGCCAGCAGTTTATCTCCTAGCTGGGGCAAAAACATTCAGTACTTC.

This chain connects TRBV5-4 to TRBJ2-7, with 10 bases aligning to TRBD1. Trimming at V came to 4 bases and at J to 6 bases, leaving 4 bases not matched to a gene. The germline V gene has CDR1 SGHNT and CDR2 YYREEE (reference sequence). This CDR3 is built from 13 residues. In DNA, the CDR3 is TGTGCCAGCAGCCCTGACAGGGGGCGCGAGCAGTACTTC. This translates into CASSPDRGREQYF.

The chain links TRBV11-1 to TRBJ2-7, with a possible D match to TRBD2 (6 bases). Trimming removed 3 bases at V and 1 base at J, with 7 bases between. Germline CDR1 and CDR2: SGHAT and FQDESV (reference sequence). CDR3 size: 13 residues. The CDR3 DNA follows: TGTGCCAGCAGCTTTAGCGGATCCTACGAGCAGTACGTC. Protein sequence: CASSFSGSYEQYV.

The chain carries TRBV9 and TRBJ2-1, with a possible D match to TRBD2 (5 bases). The V end was cut by 6 bases, the J end by 4 bases, with 14 bases between. Looked up from germline, CDR1 is SGDLS and CDR2 is YYNGEE. The CDR3 sequence is 14 residues long. The CDR3 sequence is CASTRADFYNEQFF. The CDR3 nucleotides are TGTGCCAGCACGAGGGCAGACTTTTACAATGAGCAGTTCTTC.

The chain carries TRBV30 and TRBJ1-5, with D unclear. V lost 4 bases and J 5 bases, leaving 12 bases between the germline ends. Looked up from germline, CDR1 is GTSNPN and CDR2 is SVGIG (reference sequence). This CDR3 region has 13 residues. DNA for the CDR3: TGTGCCTGGACGGAGGGCTTCTATCAGCCCCAGCATTTT. Its protein is CAWTEGFYQPQHF.

This clone was seen just once. The chain employs TRBV12-3 or TRBV12-4 and TRBJ2-7; D is perhaps TRBD1 (5 bases). CDR3 length equals 13 residues. V was shortened by 6 bases and J by 3 bases, with 12 bases between the two germline ends. The DNA of the CDR3 is TGTGCCAGCAGGCTCAGGGTGGGCTACGAGCAGTACTTC. Its translation is CASRLRVGYEQYF.

The CDR3 region is CASSLGLADYYEQYV. CDR3 nucleotide sequence: TGCGCCAGCAGCCTTGGACTAGCGGACTACTACGAGCAGTACGTC. The rearrangement joins TRBV5-1 to TRBJ2-7, with 10 positions matching TRBD2. The germline V gene encodes CDR1 SGHRS and CDR2 YFSETQ. V trimming: 4 bases; J trimming: 3 bases; junction bases outside the gene matches: 7. The CDR3 sequence is 15 residues long.

The V gene is TRBV29-1, the J gene TRBJ1-4, with TRBD1 matching 11 bases. V was clipped by 6 bases and J by 7 bases; unmatched bases: 4. The CDR3 sequence is 13 residues long. Germline V gives CDR1 SQVTM, CDR2 ANQGSEA. The CDR3 DNA is TGCAGCGTCGCCGGGACAGGGGGTGAAAAACTGTTTTTT. It is translated as CSVAGTGGEKLFF.

CDR3 bases: TGTGCCAGCTCTCCGGGAGTAGGGGGCGGTGACTATGGCTACACCTTC. Protein: CASSPGVGGGDYGYTF. The rearrangement joins TRBV18 to TRBJ1-2; 7 positions match TRBD1. The germline V gene encodes CDR1 KGHSH and CDR2 LQKENI. J lost 3 bases, V lost 6 bases, and 13 bases had no gene match. This CDR3 has 16 amino acids.

This chain joins TRBV28 and TRBJ1-1, with 8 bases that match TRBD1. The CDR3 length is 15 residues. V lost 6 bases to trimming and J lost 3 bases; unmatched junction nucleotides: 9. CDR1 MDHEN and CDR2 SYDVKM come from the germline V gene. DNA of the CDR3: TGTGCCAGCAGACGACAGGGGCGCGAGGACACTGAAGCTTTCTTT. Protein: CASRRQGREDTEAFF.

The J gene is TRBJ1-1, the V gene TRBV7-9; D ambiguous. The CDR3 has 15 amino acids. V lost 2 bases, J lost 1 base, and 11 bases lay in between. Germline V gene sequence: CDR1 SEHNR, CDR2 FQNEAQ (reference sequence). CDR3: CASSLTVFRNTEAFF. In nucleotides, the CDR3 is TGTGCCAGCAGCTTAACAGTGTTCAGGAACACTGAAGCTTTCTTT.

The chain couples TRBV3-1 (or the pseudogene TRBV3-2) to TRBJ2-1; 8 bases map to TRBD2. Germline V CDR1 and CDR2: LGHDT, YNNKEL (reference sequence). This CDR3 spans 17 amino acids. V dropped 1 base and J dropped 2; count of bases not matched to a gene: 7. This chain's CDR3 is CASSQVLGLATYNEQFF. As DNA, the CDR3 is TGTGCCAGCAGCCAAGTGCTCGGACTAGCTACCTACAATGAGCAGTTCTTC.

The chain is built from TRBV5-1 and TRBJ1-2; 8 nucleotides match TRBD1. V gave up 5 bases and J gave up 4 bases; unmatched junction bases: 7. This CDR3 is built from 14 residues. Germline values: CDR1 SGHRS, CDR2 YFSETQ. CDR3 amino acids: CASRPDRGRYGYTF. CDR3 sequence (DNA): TGCGCCAGCAGACCCGACAGGGGACGCTATGGCTACACCTTC.

The V and J genes are TRBV11-2 and TRBJ2-2; D gene uncertain. The germline V gene encodes CDR1 SGHAT and CDR2 FQNNGV. The V gene lost 5 bases and the J gene lost 4 bases, with 11 bases spanning the gap. The CDR3 spans 14 residues. The CDR3 loop reads CASSIGVLTGELFF. CDR3 nucleotide sequence: TGTGCCAGCAGCATAGGTGTTCTCACCGGGGAGCTGTTTTTT. The full variable domain, rest sourced from reference TRBV11-2 and TRBJ2-2, is EAGVAQSPRYKIIEKRQSVAFWCNPISGHATLYWYQQILGQGPKLLIQFQNNGVVDDSQLPKDRFSAERLKGVDSTLKIQPAKLEDSAVYLCASSIGVLTGELFFGEGSRLTVL.

The chain combines TRBV9 with TRBJ2-1; 8 positions match TRBD2. This CDR3 is built from 16 residues. CDR1 SGDLS and CDR2 YYNGEE come from the germline V gene. Trimming cost V 0 bases and J 5 bases; bases outside gene matches: 7. In nucleotides, the CDR3 is TGTGCCAGCAGCGTAGCCGTCGGGGGGGCTAACAATGAGCAGTTCTTC. This encodes CASSVAVGGANNEQFF.

In this sample, this clone turned up a few times. The V call is TRBV6-5, the J call TRBJ2-7, with 8 nucleotides matching TRBD1. V was pared by 4 bases and J by 1 base, with 3 bases of the junction left unmatched. The CDR3 is 14 residues long. The germline CDR1 and CDR2 sequences are MNHEY and SVGAGI. The CDR3 DNA reads as TGTGCCAGCAGTTTCAACAGGGGGTCCTACGAGCAGTACTTC. It codes for CASSFNRGSYEQYF.